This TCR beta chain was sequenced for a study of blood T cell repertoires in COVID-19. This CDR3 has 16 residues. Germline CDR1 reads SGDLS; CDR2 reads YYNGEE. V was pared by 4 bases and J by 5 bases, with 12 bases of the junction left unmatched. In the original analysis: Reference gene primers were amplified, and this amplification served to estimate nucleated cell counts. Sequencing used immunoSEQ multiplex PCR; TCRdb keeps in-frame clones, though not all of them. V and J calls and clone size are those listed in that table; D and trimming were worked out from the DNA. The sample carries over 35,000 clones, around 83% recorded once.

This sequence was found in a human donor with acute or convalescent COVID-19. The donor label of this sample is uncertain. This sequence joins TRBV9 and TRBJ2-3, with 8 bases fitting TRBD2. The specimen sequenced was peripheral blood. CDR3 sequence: CASSTRKRGSRDTQYF. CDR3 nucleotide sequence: TGTGCCAGCAGCACGAGGAAGCGGGGGTCAAGAGATACGCAGTATTTT. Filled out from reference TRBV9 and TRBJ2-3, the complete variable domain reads DSGVTQTPKHLITATGQRVTLRCSPRSGDLSVYWYQQSLDQGLQFLIQYYNGEERAKGNILERFSAQQFPDLHSELNLSSLELGDSALYFCASSTRKRGSRDTQYFGPGTRLTVL.